The rows below give T cell receptor beta chains drawn from one sample of a study of blood T cell repertoires in COVID-19. Produced via immunoSEQ multiplex PCR; TCRdb's table is partial and in-frame only. The sample has a few hundred thousand clones, about nine tenths seen once; the top ten hold roughly 4%. Sequencing was carried out using PBMCs or T cells enriched from blood (not recorded which). These receptors originate from a man aged 30-40 years who had recovered from COVID-19. Both conserved end residues are part of each CDR3. Fields, in order: V gene, clone size, D gene, J gene, CDR3 protein, CDR3 DNA. The D gene is left open where the match is weak. Some rows mark clone size as missing; the rest say once, few, many or name a class of expanded clone.

v_gene: TRBV18; abundance: -; d_gene: -; j_gene: TRBJ2-7; CDR3aa: CASSPEGLLYEQYF; CDR3nt: TGTGCCAGCTCACCGGAGGGGCTGCTCTACGAGCAGTACTTC
v_gene: TRBV6-2/TRBV6-3; abundance: -; d_gene: -; j_gene: TRBJ1-2; CDR3aa: CASSYSRQTSYGYTF; CDR3nt: TGTGCCAGCAGTTACTCCCGACAGACTTCCTATGGCTACACCTTC
v_gene: TRBV7-9; abundance: -; d_gene: TRBD2; j_gene: TRBJ2-2; CDR3aa: CASVGGRPPSNTGELFF; CDR3nt: TGTGCCAGTGTGGGCGGGAGACCTCCTTCGAACACCGGGGAGCTGTTTTTT
v_gene: TRBV7-9; abundance: -; d_gene: -; j_gene: TRBJ1-1; CDR3aa: CASSPAGNTEAFF; CDR3nt: TGTGCCAGCAGCCCGGCGGGGAACACTGAAGCTTTCTTT
v_gene: TRBV9; abundance: once; d_gene: TRBD1; j_gene: TRBJ2-5; CDR3aa: CASSPGTGPETQYF; CDR3nt: TGTGCCAGCAGCCCGGGGACAGGGCCAGAGACCCAGTACTTC
v_gene: TRBV5-1; abundance: -; d_gene: -; j_gene: TRBJ2-7; CDR3aa: CASSLIRRDSYEQYF; CDR3nt: TGCGCCAGCAGCTTGATACGGCGGGACTCCTACGAGCAGTACTTC
v_gene: TRBV12-5; abundance: -; d_gene: -; j_gene: TRBJ2-3; CDR3aa: CASGLSSGTNTQYF; CDR3nt: TGTGCTAGTGGTTTGTCTTCGGGAACGAATACGCAGTATTTT
v_gene: TRBV4-2; abundance: once; d_gene: TRBD2; j_gene: TRBJ2-3; CDR3aa: CASSRGTSGYVSTDTQYF; CDR3nt: TGTGCCAGCAGCCGTGGGACTAGCGGATATGTAAGCACAGATACGCAGTATTTT
v_gene: TRBV18; abundance: -; d_gene: -; j_gene: TRBJ2-7; CDR3aa: CASSSTRGSSYEQYF; CDR3nt: TGTGCCAGCTCATCAACTAGGGGGAGCTCCTACGAGCAGTACTTC
v_gene: TRBV19; abundance: -; d_gene: -; j_gene: TRBJ2-7; CDR3aa: CASSTRDAYEQYF; CDR3nt: TGTGCCAGTAGTACCAGGGATGCCTACGAGCAGTACTTC
v_gene: TRBV7-2; abundance: -; d_gene: -; j_gene: TRBJ2-7; CDR3aa: CASSFSVGAASYEQYF; CDR3nt: TGTGCCAGCAGCTTTAGCGTGGGGGCAGCTTCCTACGAGCAGTACTTC
v_gene: TRBV7-9; abundance: -; d_gene: TRBD2; j_gene: TRBJ2-3; CDR3aa: CASSLAGLAGVDTQYF; CDR3nt: TGTGCCAGCAGCTTAGCGGGACTAGCGGGAGTGGATACGCAGTATTTT
v_gene: TRBV10-3; abundance: few; d_gene: -; j_gene: TRBJ2-7; CDR3aa: CAISSGTYEQYF; CDR3nt: TGTGCCATCAGTTCAGGGACCTACGAGCAGTACTTC
v_gene: TRBV27; abundance: many; d_gene: -; j_gene: TRBJ1-2; CDR3aa: CASSLEFGYGYTF; CDR3nt: TGTGCCAGCAGTTTAGAGTTCGGGTATGGCTACACCTTC
v_gene: TRBV11-2; abundance: -; d_gene: TRBD2; j_gene: TRBJ2-2; CDR3aa: CATRPIAGAPGELFF; CDR3nt: TGTGCCACCCGCCCGATAGCGGGGGCACCCGGGGAGCTGTTTTTT
v_gene: TRBV3-1/TRBV3-2; abundance: once; d_gene: -; j_gene: TRBJ2-5; CDR3aa: CASSHRRLAYQETQYF; CDR3nt: TGTGCCAGCAGCCACCGGCGGCTAGCTTACCAAGAGACCCAGTACTTC
v_gene: TRBV3-1/TRBV3-2; abundance: -; d_gene: TRBD2; j_gene: TRBJ2-2; CDR3aa: CASSPRGTGELFF; CDR3nt: TGTGCCAGCAGCCCGCGGGGGACCGGGGAGCTGTTTTTT
v_gene: TRBV19; abundance: -; d_gene: -; j_gene: TRBJ2-7; CDR3aa: CASSMGLTYEQYF; CDR3nt: TGTGCCAGTAGCATGGGACTTACCTACGAGCAGTACTTC
v_gene: TRBV5-1; abundance: -; d_gene: -; j_gene: TRBJ2-5; CDR3aa: CASSLAAETQYF; CDR3nt: TGCGCCAGCAGCTTGGCCGCGGAGACCCAGTACTTC
v_gene: TRBV7-8; abundance: -; d_gene: -; j_gene: TRBJ2-7; CDR3aa: CASSSRTRSYEQYF; CDR3nt: TGTGCCAGCAGCTCCAGGACAAGATCCTACGAGCAGTACTTC
v_gene: TRBV7-9; abundance: few; d_gene: -; j_gene: TRBJ1-1; CDR3aa: CASSLAQGYTEAFF; CDR3nt: TGTGCCAGCAGCTTAGCCCAGGGTTACACTGAAGCTTTCTTT
v_gene: TRBV24-1; abundance: -; d_gene: TRBD1; j_gene: TRBJ2-1; CDR3aa: CATSESGTGGQFF; CDR3nt: TGTGCCACCAGTGAGTCCGGGACAGGGGGACAGTTCTTC
v_gene: TRBV29-1; abundance: -; d_gene: TRBD1; j_gene: TRBJ1-1; CDR3aa: CSVRPGGVNTEAFF; CDR3nt: TGCAGCGTTCGGCCAGGGGGCGTGAACACTGAAGCTTTCTTT
v_gene: TRBV18; abundance: -; d_gene: TRBD1; j_gene: TRBJ1-1; CDR3aa: CASSVGTGENTEAFF; CDR3nt: TGTGCCAGCTCAGTCGGGACAGGGGAAAACACTGAAGCTTTCTTT
v_gene: TRBV19; abundance: -; d_gene: -; j_gene: TRBJ2-2; CDR3aa: CASSPRTDYPGELFF; CDR3nt: TGTGCCAGTAGTCCGAGGACAGACTACCCCGGGGAGCTGTTTTTT
v_gene: TRBV6-5; abundance: few; d_gene: TRBD2; j_gene: TRBJ2-2; CDR3aa: CASRPGTSPRGELFF; CDR3nt: TGTGCCAGCAGGCCCGGGACTAGTCCACGTGGGGAGCTGTTTTTT
v_gene: TRBV11-3; abundance: -; d_gene: TRBD1; j_gene: TRBJ2-1; CDR3aa: CASSLEGQGYNEQFF; CDR3nt: TGTGCCAGCAGCTTAGAAGGACAGGGATACAATGAGCAGTTCTTC
v_gene: TRBV7-9; abundance: few; d_gene: TRBD1; j_gene: TRBJ1-6; CDR3aa: CASSSGQGFYNSPLHF; CDR3nt: TGTGCCAGCAGCTCGGGACAGGGCTTTTATAATTCACCCCTCCACTTT
v_gene: TRBV7-8; abundance: few; d_gene: -; j_gene: TRBJ1-4; CDR3aa: CASSQMEGRGEKLFF; CDR3nt: TGTGCCAGCAGCCAGATGGAGGGGCGAGGGGAAAAACTGTTTTTT
v_gene: TRBV11-2; abundance: -; d_gene: -; j_gene: TRBJ2-1; CDR3aa: CASSSRTGDYNEQFF; CDR3nt: TGTGCCAGCAGCTCCCGGACTGGGGACTACAATGAGCAGTTCTTC
v_gene: TRBV5-1; abundance: once; d_gene: TRBD1; j_gene: TRBJ1-2; CDR3aa: CASSLPGTGNEGYTF; CDR3nt: TGCGCCAGCAGCCTCCCAGGGACAGGGAATGAGGGCTACACCTTC
v_gene: TRBV19; abundance: -; d_gene: -; j_gene: TRBJ1-5; CDR3aa: CASSIGQLGVGNQPQHF; CDR3nt: TGTGCCAGTAGTATAGGGCAGCTGGGAGTAGGCAATCAGCCCCAGCATTTT
v_gene: TRBV13; abundance: -; d_gene: -; j_gene: TRBJ1-1; CDR3aa: CASSLEGSGVRAFF; CDR3nt: TGTGCCAGCAGCTTAGAGGGGAGCGGGGTTAGAGCTTTCTTT
v_gene: TRBV5-6; abundance: -; d_gene: -; j_gene: TRBJ1-2; CDR3aa: CASSLVGGPGGYTF; CDR3nt: TGTGCCAGCAGCTTGGTCGGGGGGCCGGGTGGCTACACCTTC
v_gene: TRBV11-3; abundance: -; d_gene: -; j_gene: TRBJ1-6; CDR3aa: CASSLGGSPLHF; CDR3nt: TGTGCCAGCAGCTTAGGAGGGTCACCCCTCCACTTT
v_gene: TRBV6-5; abundance: -; d_gene: TRBD1; j_gene: TRBJ1-1; CDR3aa: CASSYETGASTEAFF; CDR3nt: TGTGCCAGCAGTTACGAGACAGGGGCGAGCACTGAAGCTTTCTTT
v_gene: TRBV7-9; abundance: -; d_gene: TRBD1; j_gene: TRBJ1-5; CDR3aa: CASSTGQGAHRNQPQHF; CDR3nt: TGTGCCAGCAGCACCGGACAGGGGGCGCATCGCAATCAGCCCCAGCATTTT
v_gene: TRBV19; abundance: -; d_gene: TRBD1; j_gene: TRBJ2-1; CDR3aa: CASSINRGYEQFF; CDR3nt: TGTGCCAGTAGTATCAACAGGGGCTATGAGCAGTTCTTC
v_gene: TRBV19; abundance: -; d_gene: TRBD2; j_gene: TRBJ2-5; CDR3aa: CASSFGGAIETQYF; CDR3nt: TGTGCCAGTAGTTTCGGGGGGGCCATAGAGACCCAGTACTTC
v_gene: TRBV5-1; abundance: -; d_gene: -; j_gene: TRBJ2-3; CDR3aa: CASSLTAGAYSTDTQYF; CDR3nt: TGCGCCAGCAGCTTAACCGCAGGGGCCTATAGCACAGATACGCAGTATTTT
v_gene: TRBV7-2; abundance: few; d_gene: TRBD1; j_gene: TRBJ1-2; CDR3aa: CASSPRTGGRIGYTF; CDR3nt: TGTGCCAGCAGCCCACGGACAGGGGGCAGGATTGGCTACACCTTC
v_gene: TRBV6-5; abundance: -; d_gene: -; j_gene: TRBJ2-7; CDR3aa: CASSSQGYEQYF; CDR3nt: TGTGCCAGCAGTAGCCAGGGTTACGAGCAGTACTTC
v_gene: TRBV30; abundance: -; d_gene: -; j_gene: TRBJ2-3; CDR3aa: CAWSVRVGGTTDTQYF; CDR3nt: TGTGCCTGGAGTGTACGGGTGGGAGGCACCACAGATACGCAGTATTTT